Listed below are T cell receptor beta chains from one sample, sequenced in a study of blood T cell repertoires in COVID-19. The assay was immunoSEQ multiplex PCR, and TCRdb's table has in-frame clones only and misses some. The table lists about 370,000 clones, just under 90% of them singletons. Sequenced sample: PBMCs or T cells enriched from blood (not recorded which). These receptors were collected from a woman aged 25 to 39 who had recovered from COVID-19. The CDR3 runs from the conserved cysteine through the conserved F or W. D genes are given only for firm matches. Some rows mark clone size as missing; the rest say once, few, many or name a class of expanded clone.

TRBV27,TRBD2,-,TRBJ2-2,CASSLTAGGRGELFF,TGTGCCAGCAGTTTAACAGCGGGAGGACGCGGGGAGCTGTTTTTT
TRBV7-2,-,-,TRBJ2-3,CASSIRRHPDTQYF,TGTGCCAGCAGTATTCGTAGACACCCAGATACGCAGTATTTT
TRBV6-5,TRBD2,-,TRBJ2-7,CASSYVTSGAGEQYF,TGTGCCAGCAGTTACGTGACTAGCGGGGCTGGCGAGCAGTACTTC
TRBV9,-,-,TRBJ1-3,CASSADSFGNTIYF,TGTGCCAGCAGCGCCGATAGCTTCGGAAACACCATATATTTT
TRBV10-2,TRBD1,-,TRBJ2-6,CASSESTYGTGAGANVLTF,TGCGCCAGCAGTGAGTCAACGTATGGGACAGGGGCTGGGGCCAACGTCCTGACTTTC
TRBV9,-,-,TRBJ1-4,CASSVWDNREKLFF,TGTGCCAGCAGCGTGTGGGACAATAGGGAAAAACTGTTTTTT
TRBV10-3,-,-,TRBJ1-1,CAIAEGNTEAFF,TGTGCCATCGCAGAGGGTAACACTGAAGCTTTCTTT
TRBV5-1,-,-,TRBJ2-5,CASSDGPQETQYF,TGCGCCAGCAGCGATGGCCCTCAAGAGACCCAGTACTTC
TRBV7-2,-,-,TRBJ1-5,CASSLEGLSNQPQHF,TGTGCCAGCAGCTTAGAGGGACTTAGCAATCAGCCCCAGCATTTT
TRBV27,TRBD2,-,TRBJ2-1,CASSLQREYNEQFF,TGTGCCAGCAGTTTGCAGCGGGAGTACAATGAGCAGTTCTTC
TRBV28,TRBD2,-,TRBJ2-4,CASSLLGTSGSGYPNIQYF,TGTGCCAGCAGTTTACTTGGGACTAGCGGGAGCGGCTATCCCAACATTCAGTACTTC
TRBV21-1,-,-,TRBJ1-5,CASSKGDRESRQPQHF,TGTGCCAGCAGCAAGGGGGACAGGGAAAGTCGTCAGCCCCAGCATTTT
TRBV15,TRBD1,-,TRBJ1-2,CATSRGGQGVDYGYTF,TGTGCCACCAGCAGAGGGGGACAGGGAGTTGACTATGGCTACACCTTC
TRBV2,-,-,TRBJ2-7,CASSRGDRNPYEQYF,TGTGCCAGCAGTCGGGGGGACAGGAACCCCTACGAGCAGTACTTC
TRBV30,-,-,TRBJ1-1,CAWSWGGGGSTEAFF,TGTGCCTGGAGTTGGGGGGGCGGAGGGAGCACTGAAGCTTTCTTT
TRBV19,-,-,TRBJ1-2,CASSIIREVGGYTF,TGTGCCAGTAGTATTATTCGGGAGGTAGGGGGCTACACCTTC
TRBV5-1,TRBD1,-,TRBJ1-1,CASRQGNDEAFF,TGCGCCAGCAGACAGGGGAATGATGAAGCTTTCTTT
TRBV27,TRBD1,-,TRBJ1-2,CASKPGQSYGYTF,TGTGCCAGCAAGCCGGGACAGAGCTATGGCTACACCTTC
TRBV4-2,TRBD2,once,TRBJ2-3,CASSRKPTRGAGSTDTQYF,TGTGCCAGCAGCCGAAAACCCACCAGAGGAGCGGGGAGCACAGATACGCAGTATTTT
TRBV5-1,-,-,TRBJ2-2,CASSLTSVNTGELFF,TGCGCCAGCAGCTTGACGAGTGTAAACACCGGGGAGCTGTTTTTT
TRBV7-2,TRBD1,-,TRBJ1-2,CASSLGGQGRYGYTF,TGTGCCAGCAGCTTAGGGGGACAGGGCCGCTATGGCTACACCTTC
TRBV28,TRBD2,-,TRBJ2-7,CASRLAGGSSYEQYF,TGTGCCAGCAGACTAGCGGGAGGAAGCTCCTACGAGCAGTACTTC
TRBV18,-,-,TRBJ1-1,CASSPGLLAGTEAFF,TGTGCCAGCTCTCCGGGACTCCTGGCTGGAACTGAAGCTTTCTTT
TRBV27,TRBD2,-,TRBJ2-5,CASSLSPPRRGEETQYF,TGTGCCAGCAGTTTATCTCCCCCCCGCCGGGGGGAAGAGACCCAGTACTTC
TRBV6-6,TRBD1,few,TRBJ1-5,CASSPHHGQGRNQPQHF,TGTGCCAGCAGTCCCCACCACGGACAGGGTAGAAATCAGCCCCAGCATTTT
TRBV19,-,-,TRBJ2-3,CARLVKVDQGGRTDTQYF,TGTGCAAGACTCGTGAAGGTTGATCAGGGAGGACGGACAGATACGCAGTATTTT
TRBV4-1,-,-,TRBJ1-3,CASSQVASRSGNTIYF,TGCGCCAGCAGCCAAGTGGCATCACGCTCTGGAAACACCATATATTTT
TRBV3-1/TRBV3-2,-,-,TRBJ1-4,CASSREFNEKLFF,TGTGCCAGCAGCCGCGAGTTTAATGAAAAACTGTTTTTT
TRBV30,-,-,TRBJ2-2,CARGRENTGELFF,TGTGCCCGTGGCAGGGAGAACACCGGGGAGCTGTTTTTT
TRBV27,-,-,TRBJ1-6,CASSLGRSVGPLHF,TGTGCCAGCAGTTTAGGCCGGAGCGTGGGACCCCTCCACTTT
TRBV5-1,-,few,TRBJ2-2,CASSEQGPGELFF,TGCGCCAGCAGCGAACAGGGCCCCGGGGAGCTGTTTTTT
TRBV5-1,TRBD1,-,TRBJ1-1,CASSSSGTGRWNTEAFF,TGCGCCAGCAGTTCCTCCGGGACAGGGAGATGGAACACTGAAGCTTTCTTT
TRBV6-5,-,-,TRBJ2-1,CASSYRSGTYNEQFF,TGTGCCAGCAGTTACAGGTCAGGTACCTACAATGAGCAGTTCTTC
TRBV18,TRBD2,-,TRBJ2-3,CASSPRLAGDTDTQYF,TGTGCCAGCTCACCTCGACTAGCGGGGGACACAGATACGCAGTATTTT
TRBV9,-,few,TRBJ1-1,CASSVAGDWTEAFF,TGTGCCAGCAGCGTAGCGGGGGACTGGACTGAAGCTTTCTTT
TRBV18,-,-,TRBJ1-4,CASSSATNEKLFF,TGTGCCAGCTCGAGTGCAACTAATGAAAAACTGTTTTTT